A selection of T cell receptor beta chains follows, all from one sample in a study of blood T cell repertoires in COVID-19. Generated by immunoSEQ multiplex PCR, the TCRdb table keeps only in-frame clones and is missing some. This table holds under 250,000 clones, approximately 88% found once. The sequencing sample was made of PBMCs or T cells enriched from blood (not recorded which). The receptors were gathered from a woman between 40 and 55 years old who had been exposed to COVID-19. Each CDR3 is given without its conserved first and last residue. Expanded clones get a size class; other rows say once, few or many, or leave the size out.

>.|TRBV24-1
ATSDAGPSNQPQH
>.|TRBV27
ASSLYRGGTEAF
>.|TRBV27
ANKGRERDVQQY
>.|TRBV7-3
ASGGWRSTEAF
>.|TRBV5-1
ASSLQVTSGQETQY
>.|TRBV4-2
ASSQEVSQGGTEAF
>.|TRBV2
ASRPFESDYSNEQF
>.|TRBV12-3/TRBV12-4
ASSLGQLQPQH
>once|TRBV5-1
ASSHFGQGNTEAF
>.|TRBV5-1
ASSLPGTGELF
>.|TRBV21-1
ASSGGHPSGNTIY
>.|TRBV3-1/TRBV3-2
ASSQPQQGASNYGYT
>.|TRBV28
ASSLRGQGGTGELF
>.|TRBV28
ASSPTGGLLLSYEQY
>once|TRBV4-3
ASSQEPARGVEAF
>.|TRBV30
AWSPTGVQPQH
>.|TRBV4-2
ASSQEQEYEQY
>.|TRBV4-3
ASSQGGGRAPTDTQY
>.|TRBV15
ATSDPTPPTGRFYSNQPQH
>.|TRBV7-2
ASSLDRPSDEQF
>.|TRBV2
AGDRAGKNTEAF
>.|TRBV9
ASSVHVGEETQY
>.|TRBV5-4
ASSFGTGRDTIY